Listed here are 28 T cell receptor beta chains from one sample, sequenced in a study of OX40 agonist ivuxolimab in advanced cancers. Libraries were made using the immunoSEQ multiplex PCR assay. This immuneACCESS table, as held by TCRdb, lists in-frame sequences with V and J called but not all clones. Of the missing ones, under half trace to an unresolved V gene in checked studies; the others have no known cause. The sample data list tens of thousands of clones, and 83% of these were observed just once. Over 3% of the sample comes from the top ten. Sample: CD4+ or CD8+ T cells sorted from blood, taken in a trial of the OX40 agonist ivuxolimab. The receptors stem from an adult with an advanced solid tumor such as melanoma, head and neck, liver or kidney cancer.

The gene calls are TRBV30 and TRBJ2-1; 7 nucleotides line up with TRBD2. Germline CDR1 GTSNPN, CDR2 SVGIG (reference sequence). The V segment lost 5 bases and the J segment 1 base; nucleotides outside the gene matches: 11. The CDR3 spans 16 residues. The CDR3 DNA follows: TGTGCCTGGGTTGGCGGTGGTAGCGGGTCCTACAATGAGCAGTTCTTC. Translating gives CAWVGGGSGSYNEQFF.

CDR3 residues: CASSPYPRAAVYEQYF. In DNA form, the CDR3 reads TGTGCCAGCAGTCCCTATCCTCGGGCTGCCGTATACGAGCAGTACTTC. The chain carries TRBV28 and TRBJ2-7, with D unclear. Trimming took off 5 bases at V and 4 bases at J, with 21 bases between the two ends. The CDR3 is 16 amino acids. CDR1 MDHEN and CDR2 SYDVKM come from the germline V gene.

The V and J genes are TRBV29-1 and TRBJ1-1; a possible D gene is TRBD1 (6 bases). Germline assignment: CDR1 SQVTM and CDR2 ANQGSEA. The ends were cut back, 2 bases at V and 12 bases at J, with 19 bases in the middle. The CDR3 contains 13 residues. As DNA, the CDR3 is TGCAGCGTTGAAAGGGACGGGACATCCCTGACTTTCTTT. Amino acids: CSVERDGTSLTFF.

This clone was detected a few times. The chain couples TRBV5-1 to TRBJ2-1; D is unresolved. This CDR3 has 12 residues. Looked up from germline, CDR1 is SGHRS and CDR2 is YFSETQ. Trimming removed 1 base at V and 16 bases at J, with 15 bases between. As DNA, the CDR3 is TGCGCCAGCAGCTTGATGTTGGACGAGCTCTTCTTC. Translation gives CASSLMLDELFF.

V and J are TRBV19 and TRBJ1-4; 10 nucleotides align to TRBD1. The CDR3 loop spans 16 amino acids. V was clipped by 9 bases and J by 4 bases; unmatched bases: 11. CDR1 is LNHDA, CDR2 SQIVND, per germline (reference sequence). CDR3 sequence reads: CASGTGASWSNEKLFF. The CDR3 DNA reads as TGTGCCAGCGGGACAGGGGCCTCTTGGAGTAATGAAAAACTGTTTTTT.

The V and J genes are TRBV18 and TRBJ2-1, with TRBD1 identical over 10 bases. The germline gives CDR1 KGHSH, CDR2 LQKENI. Unmatched junction bases numbered 1, after V lost 0 bases and J lost 2 bases. The CDR3 has 16 amino acids. In DNA form, the CDR3 reads TGTGCCAGCTCACCACCCGGGACAGGGGCCTACAATGAGCAGTTCTTC. Translated, it gives CASSPPGTGAYNEQFF.

The rearrangement links TRBV18 to TRBJ2-7, with TRBD2 identical over 11 bases. The CDR3 is made up of 16 amino acids. V gave up 3 bases and J gave up 0 bases; unmatched junction bases: 4. Looked up from germline, CDR1 is KGHSH and CDR2 is LQKENI. The CDR3 reads CASSPLAGGSSYEQYF. CDR3 in DNA: TGTGCCAGCTCACCGTTAGCGGGAGGGAGCTCCTACGAGCAGTACTTC.

This clone was counted a single time. One end of the junction varies from germline; a read error may be responsible. The chain carries TRBV6-1 and TRBJ2-7; 8 nucleotides align to TRBD2. Looked up from germline, CDR1 is MNHNS and CDR2 is SASEGT. This CDR3 region has 15 residues. The chain's CDR3 is CASRRPTSGSLRWNF. Here the CDR3 DNA reads TGTGCCAGCAGACGGCCCACTAGCGGATCCCTCCGGTGGAACTTC.

V is TRBV2 and J is TRBJ1-5; no clear D gene. Germline V gene data show CDR1 as SNHLY and CDR2 as FYNNEI. The CDR3 extends over 13 amino acids. V was trimmed by 8 bases and J by 7 bases, leaving 15 bases between them. CDR3 sequence (DNA): TGTGCCAGCGGGTTGAGGGCTCAGCAGCCCCAGCATTTT. Amino acid sequence: CASGLRAQQPQHF.

This chain connects TRBV11-2 to TRBJ2-1; no clear D gene. V lost 4 bases, J lost 7 bases, and 8 bases lay in between. Germline V lookup: CDR1 SGHAT, CDR2 FQNNGV. The CDR3 is made up of 12 amino acids. The CDR3 DNA sequence: TGTGCCAGCAGCTCTCAGCGAAATGAGCAGTTCTTC. This translates into CASSSQRNEQFF.

The chain is built from TRBV27 and TRBJ1-5, with D maybe TRBD1 (6 bases). The V gene's germline CDR1 is MNHEY and CDR2 SMNVEV (reference sequence). The CDR3 is 15 residues long. Trimming cost V 8 bases and J 3 bases, with 17 bases left between them. The CDR3 loop is CASQPQRQDNQPQHF. In DNA form, the CDR3 reads TGTGCCAGCCAACCACAACGACAGGACAATCAGCCCCAGCATTTT.

This clone was picked up a small number of times. CDR3 sequence: CASSPYGGRGATVEIYEQYF. The CDR3 coding sequence is TGTGCCAGCAGTCCATACGGGGGCAGGGGCGCAACCGTCGAAATTTACGAGCAGTACTTC. The chain links TRBV27 to TRBJ2-7; perhaps D is TRBD1 or TRBD2 (6 bases each). Germline V gene data show CDR1 as MNHEY and CDR2 as SMNVEV (reference sequence). The V and J ends lost 5 bases and 4 bases respectively, with 33 bases between them. The CDR3 has 20 amino acids.

The V gene is TRBV10-2, the J gene TRBJ2-5; a weak D match, TRBD1 (5 bases). The V end lost 0 bases, the J end lost 0 bases, and 11 bases lay between the germline ends. From germline, CDR1 is WSHSY and CDR2 SAAADI. This CDR3 spans 16 amino acids. DNA of the CDR3: TGCGCCAGCAGTGAGTCGCCAGGGCGGTACCAAGAGACCCAGTACTTC. As protein: CASSESPGRYQETQYF.

This sequence joins TRBV6-1 and TRBJ2-1; no definite D call. Trimming cost V 7 bases and J 3 bases, with 13 bases left between them. In germline, CDR1 is MNHNS, CDR2 SASEGT. CDR3 size: 14 residues. The DNA for the CDR3 is TGTGCCAGCACCACGGGCCTAAACTACAATGAGCAGTTCTTC. Protein: CASTTGLNYNEQFF.

The chain employs TRBV6-1 and TRBJ1-1; D is ambiguous. Germline V gives CDR1 MNHNS, CDR2 SASEGT. V lost 8 bases and J lost 0, with 13 bases in between. CDR3 size: 14 residues. The CDR3 loop is CASRRGAMNTEAFF. DNA of the CDR3: TGTGCCAGCCGCCGGGGTGCCATGAACACTGAAGCTTTCTTT.

The gene calls are TRBV7-2 and TRBJ2-3; 13 nucleotides align to TRBD2. The CDR3 is 16 amino acids. Germline values: CDR1 SGHTA, CDR2 FQGNSA. V lost 3 bases to trimming and J lost 4 bases; unmatched junction nucleotides: 4. CDR3 DNA sequence: TGTGCCAGCAGCTTCAGGACTAGCGGGAGTGCAGATACGCAGTATTTT. It is translated as CASSFRTSGSADTQYF.

The rearrangement joins TRBV7-2 to TRBJ2-7, with TRBD1 matching over 7 bases. Unmatched junction bases numbered 4, after V lost 5 bases and J lost 3 bases. Germline V gene lookup returns CDR1 SGHTA and CDR2 FQGNSA. The CDR3 is 13 amino acids. CDR3: CASSTGQVYEQYF. The DNA of the CDR3 is TGTGCCAGCAGCACCGGACAGGTCTACGAGCAGTACTTC.

This clone is medium-sized within its sample. This rearrangement joins TRBV4-1 to TRBJ1-5, with D possibly TRBD1 on 5 matching bases. Trimming removed 0 bases from V and 2 bases from J, with 8 bases in between. From germline, CDR1 is MGHRA and CDR2 YSYEKL. The CDR3 is made up of 15 amino acids. This CDR3 is CASSQDRAGNQPQHF. CDR3 DNA sequence: TGCGCCAGCAGCCAAGACAGGGCCGGCAATCAGCCCCAGCATTTT.

Comments on this clone: One end of the junction varies from germline; a read error may be responsible. The rearrangement links TRBV29-1 to TRBJ2-1; TRBD1 agrees at 8 bases. The CDR3 loop spans 14 amino acids. In germline, CDR1 is SQVTM, CDR2 ANQGSEA. The CDR3, as DNA: TGCAGCGTCGAAGGACAGGGAGTCCGCAATGAGCAGTTCTTC. Its translation is CSVEGQGVRNEQFF.

This clone ranks as medium-sized. This chain joins TRBV13 and TRBJ1-5, with D uncertain. The V end was cut by 3 bases, the J end by 4 bases, with 10 bases between. CDR3 size: 14 residues. Germline CDR1 reads PRHDT; CDR2 reads FYEKMQ (reference sequence). This chain's CDR3 is CASSLKGPNQPQHF. For the CDR3, the DNA is TGTGCCAGCAGCTTGAAAGGGCCAAATCAGCCCCAGCATTTT.

The CDR3 sequence is CASKRPLAEAFF. Here the CDR3 DNA reads TGTGCCAGCAAACGCCCGTTAGCTGAAGCTTTCTTT. This chain joins TRBV6-1 and TRBJ1-1, with unresolved D. CDR3 length equals 12 residues. In germline, CDR1 is MNHNS, CDR2 SASEGT. Trimming took 7 bases from V and 6 from J, leaving 12 bases between them.

The chain combines TRBV18 with TRBJ1-2, with D perhaps TRBD1 (5 bases). Germline assignment: CDR1 KGHSH and CDR2 LQKENI. The CDR3 covers 15 residues. Trimming left V 3 bases short and J 4 bases short, with 15 bases between. DNA of the CDR3: TGTGCCAGCTCACCGATAACGGGACGGCCCTATGGCTACACCTTC. Its translation: CASSPITGRPYGYTF.

This clone occurred once. CDR3 in DNA: TGTGCCAGCAGCTTAGGTTTAGCTTACGAGCAGTACTTC. Amino acids: CASSLGLAYEQYF. J is TRBJ2-7 and V is TRBV11-2; D remains ambiguous. CDR3 length: 13 amino acids. V shed 1 base and J shed 4 bases, with 8 bases lying between them. Germline values: CDR1 SGHAT, CDR2 FQNNGV.

The rearrangement links TRBV27 to TRBJ2-4; either TRBD1 or TRBD2 may supply D (5 bases each). Trimming pared 4 bases from V and 13 bases from J, leaving 17 bases between. The CDR3 covers 13 residues. CDR1 is MNHEY and CDR2 is SMNVEV in the germline V gene (reference sequence). In DNA, the CDR3 is TGTGCCAGCAGTTACGGGGCTACAGGACACCAGTACTTC. Its protein product is CASSYGATGHQYF.

The rearrangement joins TRBV7-2 to TRBJ1-6; D not certain. The CDR3 runs 12 residues. The germline V gene encodes CDR1 SGHTA and CDR2 FQGNSA. The V end lost 2 bases, the J end lost 14 bases, and 10 bases lay between the germline ends. The CDR3 here is CASSLFRQALHF. The CDR3 bases are TGTGCCAGCAGCTTATTCCGCCAAGCCCTCCACTTT.

The chain links TRBV6-1 to TRBJ1-1; D is possibly TRBD1 (6 bases). The germline V gene encodes CDR1 MNHNS and CDR2 SASEGT. CDR3 length: 14 amino acids. Trimming removed 1 base at V and 5 bases at J, with 11 bases between. The CDR3 region has the DNA TGTGCCAGCAGTGAAGGGGGGCAGGGTACTGAAGCTTTCTTT. Translation: CASSEGGQGTEAFF.

This chain links TRBV5-6 with TRBJ1-4, with a weak D call TRBD1 (6 bases). V lost 4 bases and J lost 4, with 14 bases in between. This CDR3 spans 15 amino acids. Per the germline V gene, CDR1 is SGHDT and CDR2 is YYEEEE. The CDR3 reads CASSGEQGLNEKLFF. The CDR3 bases are TGTGCCAGCAGCGGTGAACAGGGACTTAATGAAAAACTGTTTTTT.

The chain has TRBV21-1 and TRBJ2-5; the table's D call of TRBD1 was not tested on the DNA. TRBV21-1 is annotated as a pseudogene. The CDR3 runs to 14 residues. The CDR3 sequence is CASNPVEGVGTQYF. The CDR3 DNA sequence: TGTGCCAGCAACCCAGTAGAAGGGGTTGGGACCCAGTACTTC.